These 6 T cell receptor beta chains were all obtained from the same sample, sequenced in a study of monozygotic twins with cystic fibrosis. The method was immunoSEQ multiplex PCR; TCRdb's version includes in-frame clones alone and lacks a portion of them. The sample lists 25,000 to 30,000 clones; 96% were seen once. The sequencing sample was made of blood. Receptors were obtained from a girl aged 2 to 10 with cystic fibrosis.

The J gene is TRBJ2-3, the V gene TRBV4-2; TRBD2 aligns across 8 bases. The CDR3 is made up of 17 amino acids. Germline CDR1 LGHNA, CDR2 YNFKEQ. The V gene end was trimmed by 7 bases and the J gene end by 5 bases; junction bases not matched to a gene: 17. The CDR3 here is CASKQGASGSFGDTQYF. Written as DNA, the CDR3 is TGTGCCAGCAAACAGGGAGCAAGCGGGAGTTTCGGAGATACGCAGTATTTT.

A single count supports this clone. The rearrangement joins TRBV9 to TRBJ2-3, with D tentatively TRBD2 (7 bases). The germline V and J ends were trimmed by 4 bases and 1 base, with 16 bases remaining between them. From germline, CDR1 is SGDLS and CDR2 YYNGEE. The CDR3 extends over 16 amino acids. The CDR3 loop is CASSFAAGAGTDTQYF. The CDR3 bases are TGTGCCAGCAGCTTTGCTGCGGGGGCGGGCACAGATACGCAGTATTTT.

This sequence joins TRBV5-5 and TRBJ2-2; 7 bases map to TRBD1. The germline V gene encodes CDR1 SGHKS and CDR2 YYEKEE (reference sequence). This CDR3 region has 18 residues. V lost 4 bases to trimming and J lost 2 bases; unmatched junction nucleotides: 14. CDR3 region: CASSLGDSDDVNTGELFF. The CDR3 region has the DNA TGTGCCAGCAGCCTAGGGGACAGCGACGACGTTAACACCGGGGAGCTGTTTTTT.

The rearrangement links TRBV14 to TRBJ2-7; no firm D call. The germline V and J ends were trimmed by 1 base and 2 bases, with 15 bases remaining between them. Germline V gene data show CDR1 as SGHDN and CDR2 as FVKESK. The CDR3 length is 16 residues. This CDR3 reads CASSQVRVLTPYEQYF. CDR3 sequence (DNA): TGTGCCAGCAGCCAAGTACGGGTACTTACCCCCTACGAGCAGTACTTC.

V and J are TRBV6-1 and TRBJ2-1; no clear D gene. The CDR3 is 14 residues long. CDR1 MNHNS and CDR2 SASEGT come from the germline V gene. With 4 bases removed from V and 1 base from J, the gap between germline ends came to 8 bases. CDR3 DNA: TGTGCCAGCAGTGTCGACATGTCCTACAATGAGCAGTTCTTC. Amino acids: CASSVDMSYNEQFF.

CDR3 protein: CSTANTEAFF. As DNA, the CDR3 is TGCAGCACAGCGAACACTGAAGCTTTCTTT. The chain recombines TRBV29-1 with TRBJ1-1; D call uncertain. CDR1 and CDR2 from the germline V gene are SQVTM and ANQGSEA. The CDR3 has 10 residues. Trimming cost V 8 bases and J 1 base, with 5 bases left between them.